These T cell receptor beta chains were read from a single sample in a study of cytomegalovirus exposure and HLA in healthy donors. Profiled with immunoSEQ multiplex PCR; TCRdb holds only in-frame clones, not every one. The sample lists approximately 270,000 clones, 80% to 90% occurring once. Sequenced sample: PBMCs. The receptors derive from a woman under 30 in good health and CMV-seronegative. CDR3s include the opening cysteine and the closing phenylalanine or tryptophan. D genes are given only for firm matches. Clone sizes are given selectively: once, few, many, or a class where the clone is expanded.

CDR3 protein,CDR3 DNA,clone size,V gene,D gene,J gene
CASSEGTGTEAFF,TGTGCCAGCAGTGAAGGGACAGGGACTGAAGCTTTCTTT,NA,TRBV2,TRBD1,TRBJ1-1
CASTGGYGYTF,TGTGCCAGCACGGGGGGCTATGGCTACACCTTC,NA,TRBV6-5,NA,TRBJ1-2
CASYLRLAGETQYF,TGTGCCAGCTACCTTCGACTAGCGGGTGAGACCCAGTACTTC,NA,TRBV5-6,TRBD2,TRBJ2-5
CASSSGGIYGYTF,TGTGCCAGCAGCTCGGGAGGTATCTATGGCTACACCTTC,NA,TRBV7-9,NA,TRBJ1-2
CASSSTRTGRGKLFF,TGTGCCAGCAGCTCCACAAGGACAGGGAGGGGGAAACTGTTTTTT,NA,TRBV7-8,TRBD1,TRBJ1-4
CASSPRTGLSYEQYF,TGTGCCAGCTCACCTCGGACAGGCCTATCCTACGAGCAGTACTTC,NA,TRBV18,TRBD1,TRBJ2-7
CASSLYTGSDYGYTF,TGTGCCAGCAGCTTGTATACAGGGTCGGACTATGGCTACACCTTC,NA,TRBV5-8,NA,TRBJ1-2
CAWGQGGNQPQHF,TGTGCCTGGGGACAGGGCGGGAATCAGCCCCAGCATTTT,NA,TRBV30,TRBD1,TRBJ1-5
CAWGPGHLYEQYF,TGTGCCTGGGGGCCAGGTCATTTATACGAGCAGTACTTC,NA,TRBV30,NA,TRBJ2-7
CASSADSLSGNTIYF,TGTGCCAGCAGTGCGGACAGCCTTTCTGGAAACACCATATATTTT,NA,TRBV2,NA,TRBJ1-3
CASSSTKDTFPLAKNIQYF,TGTGCCAGCAGCTCGACGAAGGACACCTTCCCCTTAGCCAAAAACATTCAGTACTTC,NA,TRBV7-9,NA,TRBJ2-4
CASSQDSRVNEQFF,TGCGCCAGCAGCCAAGACTCCAGGGTGAATGAGCAGTTCTTC,NA,TRBV4-1,NA,TRBJ2-1
CASGAGLNTDTQYF,TGTGCCAGCGGGGCGGGACTTAACACAGATACGCAGTATTTT,NA,TRBV27,NA,TRBJ2-3
CASSGRTNTEAFF,TGTGCCAGCAGTGGACGGACTAACACTGAAGCTTTCTTT,NA,TRBV2,NA,TRBJ1-1
CASSLGLDEADTQYF,TGTGCCAGCAGCTTGGGACTAGACGAGGCGGATACGCAGTATTTT,NA,TRBV9,TRBD2,TRBJ2-3
CASSTPGQSSSYNEQFF,TGTGCCAGCAGTACACCGGGACAGTCCAGCTCCTACAATGAGCAGTTCTTC,NA,TRBV28,TRBD1,TRBJ2-1
CAWSGLAGGVEKLFF,TGTGCCTGGAGTGGTTTGGCAGGGGGAGTAGAAAAACTGTTTTTT,NA,TRBV30,TRBD1,TRBJ1-4
CASSWVQGAAEAFF,TGTGCCAGCAGCTGGGTACAGGGGGCCGCTGAAGCTTTCTTT,NA,TRBV14,TRBD1,TRBJ1-1
CSAGTGQVF,TGCAGTGCCGGGACGGGACAGGTCTTC,NA,TRBV20-1,TRBD1,TRBJ2-1
CASSQGDSTGRRYGYTF,TGCGCCAGCAGCCAAGGAGATAGTACAGGACGGCGCTATGGCTACACCTTC,NA,TRBV4-1,NA,TRBJ1-2
CASSLAAGGNEKLFF,TGCGCCAGCAGCTTGGCCGCAGGGGGAAATGAAAAACTGTTTTTT,NA,TRBV5-1,TRBD1,TRBJ1-4
CASRHRDTEWSYNSPLHF,TGTGCCAGCAGGCACAGGGATACAGAGTGGTCCTATAATTCACCCCTCCACTTT,NA,TRBV27,NA,TRBJ1-6
CAWNQGGGNTIYF,TGTGCCTGGAATCAGGGAGGGGGAAACACCATATATTTT,NA,TRBV30,NA,TRBJ1-3
CAWNPGGTAKKLFF,TGTGCCTGGAATCCAGGGGGCACGGCGAAAAAACTGTTTTTT,NA,TRBV30,TRBD1,TRBJ1-4
CASRSMGQNTEAFF,TGTGCCAGCAGATCCATGGGACAGAACACTGAAGCTTTCTTT,NA,TRBV6-5,NA,TRBJ1-1
CASSFSGSDYGYTF,TGCGCCAGCAGCTTCTCAGGTTCCGACTATGGCTACACCTTC,NA,TRBV5-1,NA,TRBJ1-2
CASSMGQGPYEQYF,TGTGCCAGTAGTATGGGACAGGGGCCCTACGAGCAGTACTTC,NA,TRBV19,TRBD1,TRBJ2-7
CATSRKAGVNEKLFF,TGTGCCACCAGCAGAAAGGCCGGAGTTAATGAAAAACTGTTTTTT,NA,TRBV15,NA,TRBJ1-4
CASSLVGLMNTEAFF,TGCGCCAGCAGCTTGGTGGGCCTAATGAACACTGAAGCTTTCTTT,NA,TRBV5-1,NA,TRBJ1-1
CASSMQRVAETQYF,TGTGCCAGTAGTATGCAGAGGGTAGCGGAGACCCAGTACTTC,NA,TRBV19,NA,TRBJ2-5
CASSAAGSGGKEAQYF,TGTGCCAGTAGTGCCGCCGGATCGGGGGGGAAAGAGGCCCAGTACTTC,NA,TRBV19,TRBD2,TRBJ2-5
CASSPSRAGDYEQYF,TGTGCCAGCAGTCCCTCCCGGGCAGGGGACTACGAGCAGTACTTC,NA,TRBV27,NA,TRBJ2-7
CASSARTSGRSDTQYF,TGTGCCAGCAGTGCCCGGACTAGCGGGAGATCGGATACGCAGTATTTT,NA,TRBV2,TRBD2,TRBJ2-3
CASGRGASYNEQFF,TGTGCCAGCGGAAGGGGCGCTTCCTACAATGAGCAGTTCTTC,NA,TRBV7-3,NA,TRBJ2-1
CASSGGLGSGANVLTF,TGTGCCAGCAGTGGAGGGTTAGGTTCTGGGGCCAACGTCCTGACTTTC,once,TRBV27,NA,TRBJ2-6
CASSLGQGRGYTF,TGTGCCAGCAGCTTAGGGCAGGGCAGGGGCTACACCTTC,few,TRBV7-2,NA,TRBJ1-2